Listed below are T cell receptor beta chains from one sample, sequenced in a study of spatial heterogeneity in lung cancer. One entry per CDR3 protein results from TCRdb running MiXCR on the 5' RACE reads. The data hold about 100,000 distinct CDR3 sequences, with 4.4% observed a single time. This specimen was lung tumor tissue, taken at surgery. The source is a male donor with early-stage non-small cell lung cancer. Each CDR3 is given with its conserved first and last residue. The order of the fields is CDR3 DNA, CDR3 protein, J gene, D gene, clone size, V gene. A D gene is named only where the DNA matches it firmly. Clone size is stated in some rows and not others, as once, few, many or a class when expanded.

CDR3nt: TGCGCCAGCAGACCAGGGGTCGGCTACACCTTC
CDR3aa: CASRPGVGYTF
j_gene: TRBJ1-2
d_gene: NA
abundance: many
v_gene: TRBV5-1

CDR3nt: TGCAGTGCTAGAGATCGGAGACTCTCAATGTCACCCCTCCACTTT
CDR3aa: CSARDRRLSMSPLHF
j_gene: TRBJ1-6
d_gene: NA
abundance: many
v_gene: TRBV20-1

CDR3nt: TGTGCCAGCAGTGAGACTAGCGGAGGGGAGACCCAGTACTTC
CDR3aa: CASSETSGGETQYF
j_gene: TRBJ2-5
d_gene: TRBD2
abundance: many
v_gene: TRBV6-4

CDR3nt: TGTGCCAGCAGTTACTCCAGTGCCTACAATGAGCAGTTCTTC
CDR3aa: CASSYSSAYNEQFF
j_gene: TRBJ2-1
d_gene: NA
abundance: NA
v_gene: TRBV6-6

CDR3nt: TGTGCCAGCAGCCCATCACCGCCTGAGCAGTTCTTC
CDR3aa: CASSPSPPEQFF
j_gene: TRBJ2-1
d_gene: NA
abundance: many
v_gene: TRBV11-2

CDR3nt: TGTGCCAGCTCACCCGAGCGGACGGGATGGGAAGGAACTGCTTTCTTT
CDR3aa: CASSPERTGWEGTAFF
j_gene: TRBJ1-1
d_gene: NA
abundance: few
v_gene: TRBV18

CDR3nt: TGTGCCAGCAGTTTATTCGATGGGACTGAAGCTTTCTTT
CDR3aa: CASSLFDGTEAFF
j_gene: TRBJ1-1
d_gene: NA
abundance: many
v_gene: TRBV28

CDR3nt: TGTGCCAGCAGTTTATTGGACAGTTTATCCAACGAGCAGTACTTC
CDR3aa: CASSLLDSLSNEQYF
j_gene: TRBJ2-7
d_gene: NA
abundance: many
v_gene: TRBV28

CDR3nt: TGCGCCAGCAGCTCCGCCCGCTCTGAGCGGGAGGCGTGGGGAGATACGCAGTATTTT
CDR3aa: CASSSARSEREAWGDTQYF
j_gene: TRBJ2-3
d_gene: TRBD2
abundance: NA
v_gene: TRBV5-1

CDR3nt: TGTGCCAGCAGTTTAGGAGGACAGCCCTACGAGCAGTACTTC
CDR3aa: CASSLGGQPYEQYF
j_gene: TRBJ2-7
d_gene: NA
abundance: many
v_gene: TRBV28

CDR3nt: TGTGCCAGCAGCTATAACCACGGCGAGCAGTACTTC
CDR3aa: CASSYNHGEQYF
j_gene: TRBJ2-7
d_gene: NA
abundance: few
v_gene: TRBV3-1